The sample holds a few counts of the clone carrying this TCR beta chain. The antigen is undetermined. The V gene's germline CDR1 is LNHNV and CDR2 YYDKDF (reference sequence). CDR3 size: 16 residues. With V trimmed by 1 base and J by 1 base, 6 bases remained unmatched. These data originate in a study of post-analysis software for immune sequencing data. General observations from the study: Batch-mates among the samples co-clustered strongly by F measure. With TRBV5-6, TRBV5-1 and TRBV20-1 included, 4 to 6 TRBV segments were more frequent in patients than in controls. Relative to controls, patients with multiple sclerosis showed significantly lower normalized Chao1 diversity.

Unique molecular identifiers were present in the TCR beta cDNA libraries. Each batch of roughly 1 to 11 million T cells produced some 500,000 cDNA molecules. Via MiXCR, TCRdb re-called the PCR reads, giving one row per CDR3 protein. The sample has about 570,000 distinct CDR3 sequences, around a third seen once. The chain joins TRBV15 to TRBJ2-5; 7 nucleotides line up with TRBD2. The sequence derives from a girl under 18 with multiple sclerosis. The sample taken for sequencing was blood. The CDR3 region has the DNA TGTGCCACCAGCAGAGCTGGGGGGGGGACCCAAGAGACCCAGTACTTC. Its protein product is CATSRAGGGTQETQYF.